What follows are 29 T cell receptor beta chains derived from one specimen sequenced in a study of blood T cell repertoires in COVID-19. The protocol was immunoSEQ multiplex PCR, while the TCRdb copy is restricted to in-frame clones and leaves out a portion. The sample lists 250,000 to 350,000 clones, around 87% seen once, with about 5.2% in the top ten. Sequenced: PBMCs or T cells enriched from blood (not recorded which). These receptors were collected from a woman between 25 and 40 years old who had recovered from COVID-19.

This chain connects TRBV2 to TRBJ1-1; D is ambiguous. This CDR3 has 11 residues. V lost 6 bases to trimming and J lost 5 bases, with 7 bases between them. Germline CDR1 reads SNHLY; CDR2 reads FYNNEI. CDR3: CASRFRTEAFF. The CDR3 DNA is TGTGCCAGCAGGTTCAGGACTGAAGCTTTCTTT.

This clone was recorded at least ten times. J is TRBJ2-7 and V is TRBV5-1, with a weak D call TRBD2 (5 bases). The V and J ends lost 4 bases and 3 bases respectively, with 17 bases between them. The germline gives CDR1 SGHRS, CDR2 YFSETQ. CDR3 length: 15 amino acids. CDR3 residues: CASSPPRTASYEQYF. Written as DNA, the CDR3 is TGCGCCAGCAGCCCGCCTCGGACTGCCAGCTACGAGCAGTACTTC.

The rearrangement uses TRBV29-1 and TRBJ1-3, with 7 positions matching TRBD1. V lost 7 bases, J lost 0 bases, and 9 bases stayed unmatched. The V gene's germline CDR1 is SQVTM and CDR2 ANQGSEA. This CDR3 contains 15 residues. This chain's CDR3 is CSAREDRNSGNTIYF. The CDR3 DNA follows: TGCAGCGCTAGAGAGGACAGGAACTCTGGAAACACCATATATTTT.

The CDR3 sequence: CASSEQGPYGYTF. The CDR3 nucleotides are TGTGCCAGCAGTGAACAGGGCCCCTATGGCTACACCTTC. This sequence joins TRBV2 and TRBJ1-2, with D perhaps TRBD1 (5 bases). Germline CDR1 and CDR2: SNHLY and FYNNEI. The germline V and J ends were trimmed by 2 bases and 4 bases, with 8 bases remaining between them. The CDR3 is 13 residues long.

The chain is built from TRBV7-2 and TRBJ2-1; 11 bases match TRBD2. The CDR3 extends over 15 amino acids. Germline loops: CDR1 SGHTA, CDR2 FQGNSA. V was pared by 5 bases and J by 1 base, with 1 base of the junction left unmatched. The CDR3 DNA is TGTGCCAGCAGCACTAGCGGGGGTTCCTACAATGAGCAGTTCTTC. Amino acid sequence: CASSTSGGSYNEQFF. The full variable domain, rest sourced from reference TRBV7-2 and TRBJ2-1, is GAGVSQSPSNKVTEKGKDVELRCDPISGHTALYWYRQSLGQGLEFLIYFQGNSAPDKSGLPSDRFSAERTGGSVSTLTIQRTQQEDSAVYLCASSTSGGSYNEQFFGPGTRLTVL.

V is TRBV6-1 and J is TRBJ2-3; 12 bases are a match to TRBD2. V lost 2 bases, J lost 4 bases, and 4 bases stayed unmatched. CDR1 MNHNS and CDR2 SASEGT come from the germline V gene. The CDR3 totals 16 residues. The DNA for the CDR3 is TGTGCCAGCAGTGAAAGCCTAGCGGGAGGGGCAGATACGCAGTATTTT. Amino acid sequence: CASSESLAGGADTQYF.

The chain carries TRBV5-4 and TRBJ1-6; 8 nucleotides line up with TRBD1. V lost 4 bases, J lost 5 bases, and 2 bases stayed unmatched. The germline V gene has CDR1 SGHNT and CDR2 YYREEE (reference sequence). This CDR3 has 14 amino acids. Written as DNA, the CDR3 is TGTGCCAGCAGCCCGGGACAGGATAATTCACCCCTCCACTTT. This encodes CASSPGQDNSPLHF. Filled out from reference TRBV5-4 and TRBJ1-6, the complete variable domain reads ETGVTQSPTHLIKTRGQQVTLRCSSQSGHNTVSWYQQALGQGPQFIFQYYREEENGRGNFPPRFSGLQFPNYSSELNVNALELDDSALYLCASSPGQDNSPLHFGNGTRLTVT.

This clone showed up just a few times. J is TRBJ2-7 and V is TRBV7-2; D is perhaps TRBD1 (6 bases). V gave up 4 bases and J gave up 9 bases, with 13 bases separating them. This CDR3 has 12 amino acids. Germline CDR1 reads SGHTA; CDR2 reads FQGNSA. CDR3 amino acids: CASSSQGLAQYF. The CDR3 DNA sequence: TGTGCCAGCAGCTCACAGGGATTGGCGCAGTACTTC.

DNA of the CDR3: TGTGCCAGCAGCCAAGAAGGGGCAGACCAAGAGACCCAGTACTTC. This sequence encodes CASSQEGADQETQYF. The chain uses TRBV3-1 (or the pseudogene TRBV3-2) and TRBJ2-5; D possibly corresponds to TRBD1 (5 bases). The germline V gene has CDR1 LGHDT and CDR2 YNNKEL (reference sequence). The CDR3 is 15 residues long. V was pared by 0 bases and J by 0 bases, with 8 bases between.

The CDR3 loop is CASSLTRLAIDTQYF. CDR3 coding DNA: TGTGCCAGCAGTCTAACCCGACTAGCCATAGATACGCAGTATTTT. V and J are TRBV7-2 and TRBJ2-3; 7 bases map to TRBD2. Germline lookup yields CDR1 SGHTA and CDR2 FQGNSA. This CDR3 comprises 15 residues. V trimming: 6 bases; J trimming: 5 bases; junction bases outside the gene matches: 11. Drawing the rest from reference TRBV7-2 and TRBJ2-3, the complete variable domain is GAGVSQSPSNKVTEKGKDVELRCDPISGHTALYWYRQSLGQGLEFLIYFQGNSAPDKSGLPSDRFSAERTGGSVSTLTIQRTQQEDSAVYLCASSLTRLAIDTQYFGPGTRLTVL.

The chain couples TRBV11-2 to TRBJ2-7; D possibly corresponds to TRBD2 (6 bases). The CDR3 has 11 residues. The germline V gene has CDR1 SGHAT and CDR2 FQNNGV. V lost 11 bases to trimming and J lost 3 bases, with 11 bases between them. CDR3 protein: CAGGTDYEQYF. The CDR3 DNA sequence: TGTGCCGGAGGGACGGACTACGAGCAGTACTTC.

The V and J genes are TRBV16 and TRBJ1-3; TRBD1 is a possible D gene (5 bases). The germline V and J ends were trimmed by 3 bases and 4 bases, with 25 bases remaining between them. Germline V gene sequence: CDR1 KGHSY, CDR2 FQNENV. The CDR3 totals 19 residues. As DNA, the CDR3 is TGTGCCAGCAGCCAGTTGTCGTTCCGGGACTCCCTGTCCGGAAACACCATATATTTT. The encoded protein is CASSQLSFRDSLSGNTIYF.

This chain links TRBV2 with TRBJ1-6; D unresolved. This CDR3 has 16 amino acids. Looked up from germline, CDR1 is SNHLY and CDR2 is FYNNEI. V was pared by 6 bases and J by 7 bases, with 19 bases between. The CDR3 loop reads CASSVERGSRNSPLHF. The CDR3 DNA is TGTGCCAGCAGCGTCGAAAGAGGGTCAAGAAATTCACCCCTCCACTTT.

The gene calls are TRBV2 and TRBJ1-5; no clear D. The CDR3 runs to 18 residues. V lost 3 bases and J lost 0, with 18 bases in between. The germline V gene has CDR1 SNHLY and CDR2 FYNNEI. The DNA of the CDR3 is TGTGCCAGCAGTGACCCCCTAGGTGAGAGTTATAGCAATCAGCCCCAGCATTTT. Amino acid sequence: CASSDPLGESYSNQPQHF.

The chain couples TRBV21-1 to TRBJ2-2; TRBD2 is taken as the D call from the table, unchecked against the DNA. TRBV21-1 is a pseudogene locus. The CDR3 has 22 residues. CDR3 in DNA: TGTGCCAGCAGCACCCATCAACGGGGAGGGACTAGCGGGAGAGGTGGCACCGGGGAGCTGTTTTTT. It specifies CASSTHQRGGTSGRGGTGELFF.

The rearrangement links TRBV15 to TRBJ1-2; TRBD1 matches 10 bases. Trimming removed 3 bases from V and 4 bases from J; junction bases left unmatched: 11. The CDR3 spans 17 residues. The germline V gene encodes CDR1 LNHNV and CDR2 YYDKDF (reference sequence). The CDR3 sequence: CATSRGVPGQGIYGYTF. CDR3 nucleotide sequence: TGTGCCACCAGCAGGGGGGTCCCGGGACAGGGGATCTATGGCTACACCTTC. The variable domain in full, completed from reference TRBV15 and TRBJ1-2, reads DAMVIQNPRYQVTQFGKPVTLSCSQTLNHNVMYWYQQKSSQAPKLLFHYYDKDFNNEADTPDNFQSRRPNTSFCFLDIRSPGLGDTAMYLCATSRGVPGQGIYGYTFGSGTRLTVV.

This CDR3 is CASHSGDGTNEKLFF. In DNA form, the CDR3 reads TGTGCCAGCCATAGCGGGGATGGGACTAATGAAAAACTGTTTTTT. The chain combines TRBV4-2 with TRBJ1-4; the D is unclear. The germline CDR1 and CDR2 sequences are LGHNA and YNFKEQ. Trimming shortened V by 8 bases and J by 2 bases, and 15 bases separated the two germline ends. This CDR3 spans 15 amino acids.

The chain links TRBV5-5 to TRBJ1-6; D call uncertain. V gave up 4 bases and J gave up 7 bases, with 15 bases separating them. The CDR3 covers 15 residues. The germline CDR1 and CDR2 sequences are SGHKS and YYEKEE (reference sequence). The CDR3 DNA is TGTGCCAGCAGCCAGAGTGGGGAGGTAAATTCACCCCTCCACTTT. It yields the protein CASSQSGEVNSPLHF.

This sequence joins TRBV7-9 and TRBJ1-1; no firm D call. The CDR3 contains 14 residues. CDR1 is SEHNR, CDR2 FQNEAQ, per germline (reference sequence). Deletions cut 3 bases from V and 5 bases from J, with 13 bases between. The CDR3 region has the DNA TGTGCCAGCAGCTTGATTAGTATGGTTACTGAAGCTTTCTTT. This sequence encodes CASSLISMVTEAFF.

This chain links TRBV19 with TRBJ1-4; possibly TRBD1 for D (6 bases). Trimming removed 3 bases at V and 9 bases at J, with 14 bases between. The CDR3 runs to 14 residues. CDR1 is LNHDA and CDR2 is SQIVND in the germline V gene (reference sequence). The CDR3 protein is CASSIGPGGQKLFF. The CDR3 DNA sequence: TGTGCCAGTAGTATCGGCCCCGGGGGGCAAAAACTGTTTTTT.

The chain employs TRBV6-5 and TRBJ2-1; 7 bases fit TRBD1. Per the germline V gene, CDR1 is MNHEY and CDR2 is SVGAGI. V shed 6 bases, J shed 7 bases, and the junction held 6 bases outside the gene matches. The CDR3 covers 13 residues. CDR3 loop: CASRPGQPNEQFF. The CDR3 coding sequence is TGTGCCAGCAGGCCGGGACAGCCTAATGAGCAGTTCTTC.

J is TRBJ1-6 and V is TRBV5-5; 10 bases line up with TRBD1. V shed 4 bases, J shed 12 bases, and the junction held 13 bases outside the gene matches. This CDR3 comprises 16 residues. CDR1 is SGHKS, CDR2 YYEKEE, per germline (reference sequence). In DNA form, the CDR3 reads TGTGCCAGCAGCCCATTCCCCGGGACAGGGGCCTTACCCCTCCACTTT. It is translated as CASSPFPGTGALPLHF.

This clone was detected once. The chain couples TRBV9 to TRBJ1-1; D is perhaps TRBD1 (5 bases). V lost 7 bases and J 1 base, leaving 23 bases between the germline ends. Per germline, CDR1 SGDLS and CDR2 YYNGEE. CDR3 size: 17 residues. CDR3 protein: CASGGNPQGLRNTEAFF. CDR3 nucleotides: TGTGCCAGCGGGGGGAATCCTCAGGGTCTTAGGAACACTGAAGCTTTCTTT.

J is TRBJ1-1 and V is TRBV27; 7 nucleotides line up with TRBD1. This CDR3 spans 14 amino acids. Germline lookup yields CDR1 MNHEY and CDR2 SMNVEV (reference sequence). Trimming took 3 bases from V and 3 from J; bases not matched to a gene: 4. CDR3: CASSFPGQYTEAFF. The CDR3 DNA sequence: TGTGCCAGCAGTTTTCCGGGACAGTACACTGAAGCTTTCTTT.

The V call is TRBV29-1, the J call TRBJ2-6, with a weak D call TRBD1 (5 bases). The CDR3 length is 14 residues. V was cut by 1 base and J by 4 bases, with 8 bases left in between. Germline V lookup: CDR1 SQVTM, CDR2 ANQGSEA. The CDR3 here is CSVEAGLGANVLTF. CDR3 nucleotide sequence: TGCAGCGTTGAAGCAGGGTTGGGGGCCAACGTCCTGACTTTC.

This chain uses TRBV2 with TRBJ1-5, with 7 bases that match TRBD1. V trimming: 3 bases; J trimming: 7 bases; junction bases outside the gene matches: 6. The CDR3 consists of 14 residues. Germline-derived CDR1 and CDR2 are SNHLY and FYNNEI. The CDR3 sequence: CASSEGQYPQPQHF. CDR3 DNA: TGTGCCAGCAGTGAGGGACAGTACCCGCAGCCCCAGCATTTT.

The J gene is TRBJ1-5, the V gene TRBV28, with D maybe TRBD1 (6 bases). In germline, CDR1 is MDHEN, CDR2 SYDVKM. The CDR3 sequence is 14 residues long. The V gene lost 7 bases and the J gene lost 5 bases, with 15 bases spanning the gap. For the CDR3, the DNA is TGTGCCAGCACCTTACAACAGGGCCATCAGCCCCAGCATTTT. Protein: CASTLQQGHQPQHF.

This chain links TRBV9 with TRBJ2-1; 8 nucleotides match TRBD2. The J segment lost 7 bases and the V segment lost 3 bases, leaving 12 bases of the junction unmatched. This CDR3 is built from 16 residues. Germline V gene sequence: CDR1 SGDLS, CDR2 YYNGEE. The chain's CDR3 is CASSAGLRGGRNEQFF. The CDR3 DNA reads as TGTGCCAGCAGCGCCGGATTACGGGGGGGTCGGAATGAGCAGTTCTTC.

The chain uses TRBV4-2 and TRBJ2-3; TRBD2 aligns across 7 bases. The CDR3 is made up of 17 amino acids. Trimming took 0 bases from V and 0 from J; bases not matched to a gene: 6. The germline V gene encodes CDR1 LGHNA and CDR2 YNFKEQ. The CDR3 DNA reads as TGTGCCAGCAGCCAAGACCCCAGCGGGGCGAGCACAGATACGCAGTATTTT. Translated, it gives CASSQDPSGASTDTQYF.